A single count supports the clone carrying this TCR beta chain. Authors' analysis steps: How many nucleated cells were present was estimated from reference gene primer amplification. Produced via immunoSEQ multiplex PCR; TCRdb's table is partial and in-frame only. For V, J and clone size, that table is used; D and trimming come from the DNA. This table has more than 55,000 clones, 88% appearing once. The entry originates in a study of blood T cell repertoires in COVID-19. On the study more broadly: In each case, the material was cDNA or gDNA derived from T cells, B-cell-depleted T cells, or PBMCs.

Looked up from germline, CDR1 is SGHAT and CDR2 is FQNNGV. Trimming removed 3 bases from V and 4 bases from J, with 16 bases in between. The CDR3 has 16 residues. The TCR originated in a woman in her seventies with acute or convalescent COVID-19. Material: peripheral blood. This chain links TRBV11-2 with TRBJ1-3; D is perhaps TRBD1 (5 bases). CDR3: CASSFPGETLGNTIYF. CDR3 DNA: TGTGCCAGCAGCTTCCCGGGGGAAACTCTCGGAAACACCATATATTTT.